This T cell receptor beta chain was identified during a study of spatial heterogeneity in lung cancer. Overall study: Every unique TCR and UMI combination, on average, appeared more than ten times in raw reads. Study-wide results and limits: Tumor mutation count correlated with how many alpha and beta TCRs expanded intratumorally.

In its sample, this clonotype is large. Its antigen remains unidentified. TCRdb re-derived calls from the 5' RACE reads in MiXCR, one entry per CDR3 protein. The sample includes about 730 distinct CDR3 sequences, about 14% of them seen just once. Time point here: sample taken at primary tumor resection. The study sequenced unsorted whole RNA from tumor, nontumor lung or frozen PBMC. Sequences were derived from lung tumor tissue, sampled at surgery. This sequence was found in a male donor with early-stage non-small cell lung cancer.

This CDR3 reads CAIRTGGIYTGELFF. The CDR3, as DNA: TGTGCCATCAGGACTGGGGGTATCTACACCGGGGAGCTGTTTTTT. The rearrangement uses TRBV10-3 and TRBJ2-2, with D perhaps TRBD1 or TRBD2 (5 bases each). Trimming removed 6 bases at V and 3 bases at J, with 14 bases between. Germline lookup yields CDR1 ENHRY and CDR2 SYGVKD. The CDR3 sequence is 15 residues long.